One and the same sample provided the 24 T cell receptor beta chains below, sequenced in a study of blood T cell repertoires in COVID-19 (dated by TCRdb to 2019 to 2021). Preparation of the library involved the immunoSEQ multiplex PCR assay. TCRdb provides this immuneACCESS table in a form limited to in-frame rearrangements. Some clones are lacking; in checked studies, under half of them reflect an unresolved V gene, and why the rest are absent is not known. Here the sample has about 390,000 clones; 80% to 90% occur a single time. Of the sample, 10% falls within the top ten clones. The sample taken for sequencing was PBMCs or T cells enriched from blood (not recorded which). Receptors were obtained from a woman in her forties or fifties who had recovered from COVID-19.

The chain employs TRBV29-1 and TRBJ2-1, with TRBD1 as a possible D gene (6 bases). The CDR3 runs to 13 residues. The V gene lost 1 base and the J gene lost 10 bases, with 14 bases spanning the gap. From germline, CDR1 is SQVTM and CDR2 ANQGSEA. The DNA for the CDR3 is TGCAGCGTTGAAGGGGAGCGGCAGGGGGAGCAGTTCTTC. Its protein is CSVEGERQGEQFF.

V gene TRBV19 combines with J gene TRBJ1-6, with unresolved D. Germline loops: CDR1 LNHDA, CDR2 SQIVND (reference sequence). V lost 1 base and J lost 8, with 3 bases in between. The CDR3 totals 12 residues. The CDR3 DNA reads TGTGCCAGTAGTATAGCTGATTCACCCCTCCACTTT. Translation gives CASSIADSPLHF.

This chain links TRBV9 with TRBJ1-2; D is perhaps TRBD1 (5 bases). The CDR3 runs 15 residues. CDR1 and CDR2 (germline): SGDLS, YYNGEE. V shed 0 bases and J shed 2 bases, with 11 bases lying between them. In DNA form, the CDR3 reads TGTGCCAGCAGCGTAGTTTCCGACAGAAACTATGGCTACACCTTC. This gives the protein CASSVVSDRNYGYTF.

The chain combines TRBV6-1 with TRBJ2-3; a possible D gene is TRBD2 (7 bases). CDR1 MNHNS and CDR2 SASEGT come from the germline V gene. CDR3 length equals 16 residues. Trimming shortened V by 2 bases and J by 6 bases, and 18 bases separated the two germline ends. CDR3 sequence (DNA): TGTGCCAGCAGTGAAAGGGGGGGTGGAGGTGTTGATACGCAGTATTTT. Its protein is CASSERGGGGVDTQYF.

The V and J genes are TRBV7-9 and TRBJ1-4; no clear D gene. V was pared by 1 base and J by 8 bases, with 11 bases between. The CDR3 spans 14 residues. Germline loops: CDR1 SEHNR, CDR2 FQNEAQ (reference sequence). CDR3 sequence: CASSLVAGLEKLFF. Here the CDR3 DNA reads TGTGCCAGCAGCTTAGTCGCAGGACTCGAAAAACTGTTTTTT.

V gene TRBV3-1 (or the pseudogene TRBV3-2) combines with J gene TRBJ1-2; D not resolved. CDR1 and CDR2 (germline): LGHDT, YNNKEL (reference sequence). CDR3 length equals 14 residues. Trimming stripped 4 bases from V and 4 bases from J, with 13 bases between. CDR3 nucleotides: TGTGCCAGCAGCCTGCAGCGGCCCTTCTATGGCTACACCTTC. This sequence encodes CASSLQRPFYGYTF.

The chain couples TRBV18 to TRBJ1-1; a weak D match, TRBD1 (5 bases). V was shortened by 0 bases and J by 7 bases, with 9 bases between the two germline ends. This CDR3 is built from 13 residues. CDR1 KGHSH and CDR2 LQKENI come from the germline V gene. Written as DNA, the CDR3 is TGTGCCAGCTCACCACCAGGGGTCGGTGAAGCTTTCTTT. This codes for CASSPPGVGEAFF.

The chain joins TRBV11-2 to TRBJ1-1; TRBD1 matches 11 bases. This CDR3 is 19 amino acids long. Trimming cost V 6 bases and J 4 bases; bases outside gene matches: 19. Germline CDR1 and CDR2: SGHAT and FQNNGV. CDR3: CASSRIRRDRGKYGTEAFF. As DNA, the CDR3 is TGTGCCAGCAGTCGAATCCGCCGGGACAGGGGGAAGTATGGCACTGAAGCTTTCTTT.

CDR3 loop: CASSQDLGGSLSPLHF. The CDR3 nucleotides are TGCGCCAGCAGCCAAGATCTGGGGGGATCTCTTTCACCCCTCCACTTT. The chain couples TRBV4-3 to TRBJ1-6; possible D gene TRBD1, 5 bases. The ends were cut back, 0 bases at V and 9 bases at J, with 15 bases in the middle. Germline lookup yields CDR1 LGHNA and CDR2 YSLEER. The CDR3 length is 16 residues.

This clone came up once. CDR3 region: CASSLARGKDEQYF. In DNA form, the CDR3 reads TGTGCCAGCAGCTTGGCCAGGGGTAAAGACGAGCAGTACTTC. The chain recombines TRBV5-4 with TRBJ2-7; TRBD1 is a possible D gene (6 bases). V was cut by 0 bases and J by 5 bases, with 12 bases left in between. Germline-derived CDR1 and CDR2 are SGHNT and YYREEE (reference sequence). There are 14 residues in the CDR3.

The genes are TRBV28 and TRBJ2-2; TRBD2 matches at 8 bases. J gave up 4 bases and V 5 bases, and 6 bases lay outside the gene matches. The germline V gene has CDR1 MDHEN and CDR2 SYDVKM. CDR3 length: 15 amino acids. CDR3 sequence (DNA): TGTGCCAGCAGTCGGGGGGGTAGCGGCACCGGGGAGCTGTTTTTT. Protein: CASSRGGSGTGELFF. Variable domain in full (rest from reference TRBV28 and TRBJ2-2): DVKVTQSSRYLVKRTGEKVFLECVQDMDHENMFWYRQDPGLGLRLIYFSYDVKMKEKGDIPEGYSVSREKKERFSLILESASTNQTSMYLCASSRGGSGTGELFFGEGSRLTVL.

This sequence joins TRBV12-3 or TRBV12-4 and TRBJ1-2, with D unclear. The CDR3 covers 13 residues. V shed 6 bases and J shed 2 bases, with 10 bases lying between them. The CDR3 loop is CASSVGMNYGYTF. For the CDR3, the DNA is TGTGCCAGCAGCGTCGGGATGAACTATGGCTACACCTTC.

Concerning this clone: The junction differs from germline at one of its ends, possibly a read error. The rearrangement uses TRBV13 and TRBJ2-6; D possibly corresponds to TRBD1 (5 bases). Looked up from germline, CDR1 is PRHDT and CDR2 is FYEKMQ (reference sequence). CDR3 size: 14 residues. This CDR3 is CASSLGAGANVLTF. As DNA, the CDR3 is TGTGCCAGCAGCCTAGGGGCCGGGGCCAACGTCCTGACTTTC.

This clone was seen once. The CDR3 loop reads CASSTREDRGENTEAFF. The CDR3 DNA follows: TGTGCCAGCAGCACACGTGAGGACAGGGGGGAGAACACTGAAGCTTTCTTT. This chain joins TRBV9 and TRBJ1-1; TRBD1 agrees at 10 bases. CDR1 and CDR2 (germline): SGDLS, YYNGEE. The CDR3 consists of 17 residues. With V trimmed by 4 bases and J by 1 base, 10 bases remained unmatched.

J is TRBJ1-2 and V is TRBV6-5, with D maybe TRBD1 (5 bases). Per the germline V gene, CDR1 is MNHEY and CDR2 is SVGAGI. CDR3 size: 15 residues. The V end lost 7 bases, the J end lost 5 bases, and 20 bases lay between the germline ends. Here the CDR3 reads CASTIEGLSGYGYTF. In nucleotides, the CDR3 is TGTGCCAGCACTATAGAGGGACTATCAGGATATGGCTACACCTTC.

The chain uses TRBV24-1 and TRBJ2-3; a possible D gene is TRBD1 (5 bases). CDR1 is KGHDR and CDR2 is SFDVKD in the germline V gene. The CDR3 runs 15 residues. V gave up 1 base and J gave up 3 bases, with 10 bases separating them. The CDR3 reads CATSDLARETDTQYF. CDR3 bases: TGTGCCACCAGTGATTTAGCCAGGGAAACAGATACGCAGTATTTT.

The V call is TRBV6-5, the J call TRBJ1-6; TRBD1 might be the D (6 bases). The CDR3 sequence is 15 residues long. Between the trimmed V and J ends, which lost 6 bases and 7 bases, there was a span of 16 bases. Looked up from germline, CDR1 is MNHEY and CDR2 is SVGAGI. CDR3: CASRLSSGVNSPLHF. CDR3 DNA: TGTGCCAGCAGACTTTCTTCAGGGGTGAATTCACCCCTCCACTTT.

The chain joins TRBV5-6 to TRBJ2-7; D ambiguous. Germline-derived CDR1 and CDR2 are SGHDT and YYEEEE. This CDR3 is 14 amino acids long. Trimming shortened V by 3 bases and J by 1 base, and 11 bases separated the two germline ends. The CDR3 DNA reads TGTGCCAGCAGCTCCCTCCCCGGGTCCTACGAGCAGTACTTC. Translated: CASSSLPGSYEQYF.

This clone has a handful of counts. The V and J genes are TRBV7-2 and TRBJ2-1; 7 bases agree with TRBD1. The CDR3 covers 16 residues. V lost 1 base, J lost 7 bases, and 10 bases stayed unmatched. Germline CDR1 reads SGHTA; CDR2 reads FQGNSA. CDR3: CASSLGGQPLSNEQFF. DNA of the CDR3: TGTGCCAGCAGCTTAGGGGGACAGCCCCTTTCTAATGAGCAGTTCTTC.

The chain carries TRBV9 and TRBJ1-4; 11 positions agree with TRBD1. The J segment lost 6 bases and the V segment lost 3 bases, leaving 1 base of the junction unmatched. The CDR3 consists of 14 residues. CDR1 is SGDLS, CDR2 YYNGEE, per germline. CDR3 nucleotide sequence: TGTGCCAGCAGCGCGGGACAGGGGGATGAAAAACTGTTTTTT. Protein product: CASSAGQGDEKLFF.

CDR3 region: CASGHREDTQYF. CDR3 sequence (DNA): TGTGCCAGCGGGCACAGGGAAGATACGCAGTATTTT. V usage is TRBV27 and J usage is TRBJ2-3; D perhaps matches TRBD1 (6 bases). Per the germline V gene, CDR1 is MNHEY and CDR2 is SMNVEV (reference sequence). With 8 bases removed from V and 5 bases from J, the gap between germline ends came to 11 bases. The CDR3 has 12 residues.

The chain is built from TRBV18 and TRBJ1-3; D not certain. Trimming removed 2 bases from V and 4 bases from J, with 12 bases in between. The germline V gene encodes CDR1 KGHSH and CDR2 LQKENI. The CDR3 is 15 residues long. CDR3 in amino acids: CASSPSRNIGNTIYF. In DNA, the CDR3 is TGTGCCAGCTCACCAAGCCGAAATATCGGAAACACCATATATTTT.

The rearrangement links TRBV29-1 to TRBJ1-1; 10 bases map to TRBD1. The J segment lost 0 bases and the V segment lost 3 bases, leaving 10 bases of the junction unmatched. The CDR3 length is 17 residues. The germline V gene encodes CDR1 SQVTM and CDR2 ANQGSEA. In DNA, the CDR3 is TGCAGCGTTGACGGTGACAGGGGGCTCCCCATGAACACTGAAGCTTTCTTT. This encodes CSVDGDRGLPMNTEAFF.

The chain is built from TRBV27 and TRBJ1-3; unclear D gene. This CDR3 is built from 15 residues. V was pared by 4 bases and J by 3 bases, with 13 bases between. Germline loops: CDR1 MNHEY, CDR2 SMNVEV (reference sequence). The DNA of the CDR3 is TGTGCCAGCAGTTCACAGTCAGTTGGTGGAAACACCATATATTTT. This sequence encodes CASSSQSVGGNTIYF.